The T cell receptor beta chain described here comes from a study of cytomegalovirus exposure and HLA in healthy donors (dated by TCRdb to 2016 to 2017). About the full investigation: A later analysis indicated that the roughly 130 validation repertoires were generated on the platform also employed for the 670 or so repertoires of the first cohort. The aim of the study was to test whether cataloging public T cell receptors could identify signatures of past pathogen exposure. In addition to the first cohort of 500 to 850 subjects, a separate validation cohort of under 150 different subjects was used. High-throughput TCR immunosequencing, statistical association of individual TCRs with disease status, and machine learning were combined to predict cytomegalovirus infection status. Broad study findings and their caveats: The authors suggested that the approach could potentially be extended to other disease states and immunological phenotypes. In the study, 150 to 200 TCR beta chains were listed as associated with cytomegalovirus. Most TCR sequences were observed very rarely across donors, whereas some public TCRs were present in many individuals. Cytomegalovirus status was reported to be diagnosed by the classifier with high specificity and sensitivity in both the original and validation cohorts. Of the cluster scores, around 95% were above 0 in a later analysis, which found that TCRs clustered in the first cohort also tended to co-occur in the approximately 130 validation repertoires. A few of the identified cytomegalovirus-associated TCR beta chains were confirmed in vitro to be specific for cytomegalovirus antigens. A later analysis had no HLA typing for the validation cohort, so co-occurrence there was scored across all 120 repertoires.

Library preparation used the immunoSEQ multiplex PCR assay. As for the authors' bioinformatics: A statistical classification framework was built to diagnose cytomegalovirus status from the catalog of TCR beta chain sequences. TCRdb carries this immuneACCESS record with in-frame sequences only. Its versions omit some clonotypes, under half of them owing to an unresolved V gene in the studies checked, with the rest unexplained. D and trimming were read from the DNA, whereas the V and J calls and clone size are those reported in that table. The sample includes about 170,000 clones, with about 89% observed a single time. The top ten constitute roughly 3% of the sample. V is trimmed back by 0 bases and J by 7 bases, and the junction contains 17 bases that no gene match accounts for. In the germline V gene, CDR1 corresponds to LGHNA and CDR2 to YSLEER. From the cysteine through the phenylalanine, the CDR3 covers 18 amino acids. Just CDR3 DNA is preserved here, 54 bases in frame from base 1.

Separate from the roughly 700-subject first cohort, the validation cohort of 90 to 150 subjects was the group to which the donors belonged. Remarks on this clone: The antigen it recognizes is unknown. The record has no base qualities; no much larger clone is one base away.

The receptor was derived from a man younger than 30 in good health and CMV-seropositive. The sequence is built from TRBV4-3 and TRBJ2-5; 7 bases in between match TRBD2. Sample: PBMCs. At the DNA level, the sequence is TGCGCCAGCAGCCAAGATCCCCCCCAAGCGGGGCCGACTGCGACCCAGTACTTC. Its protein reads: CASSQDPPQAGPTATQYF.